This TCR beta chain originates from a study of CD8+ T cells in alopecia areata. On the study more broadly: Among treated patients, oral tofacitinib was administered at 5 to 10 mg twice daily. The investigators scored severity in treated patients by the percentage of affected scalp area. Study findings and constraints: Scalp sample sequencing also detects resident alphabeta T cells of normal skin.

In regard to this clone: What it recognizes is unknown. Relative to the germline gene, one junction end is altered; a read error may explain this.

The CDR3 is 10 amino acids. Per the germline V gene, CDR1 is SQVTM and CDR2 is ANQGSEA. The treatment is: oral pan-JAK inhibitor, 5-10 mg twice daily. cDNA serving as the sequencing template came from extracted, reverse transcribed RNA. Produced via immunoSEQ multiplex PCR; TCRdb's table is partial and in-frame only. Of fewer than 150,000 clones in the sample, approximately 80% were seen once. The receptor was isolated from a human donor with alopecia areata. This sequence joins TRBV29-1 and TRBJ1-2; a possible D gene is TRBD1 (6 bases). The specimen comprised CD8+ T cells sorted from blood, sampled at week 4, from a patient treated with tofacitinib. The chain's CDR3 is CSVVAGGYAF. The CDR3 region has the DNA TGCAGCGTTGTAGCTGGGGGCTACGCCTTC.